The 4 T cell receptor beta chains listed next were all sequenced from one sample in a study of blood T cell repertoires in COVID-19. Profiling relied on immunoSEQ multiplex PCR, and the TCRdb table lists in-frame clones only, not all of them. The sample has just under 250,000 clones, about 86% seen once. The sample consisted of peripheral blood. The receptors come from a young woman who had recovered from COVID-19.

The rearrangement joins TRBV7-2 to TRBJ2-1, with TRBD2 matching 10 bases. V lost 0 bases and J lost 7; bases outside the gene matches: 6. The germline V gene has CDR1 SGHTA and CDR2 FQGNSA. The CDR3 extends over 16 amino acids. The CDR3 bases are TGTGCCAGCAGCTTAGCGGGTAGCGGGGGGTTTAATGAGCAGTTCTTC. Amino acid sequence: CASSLAGSGGFNEQFF.

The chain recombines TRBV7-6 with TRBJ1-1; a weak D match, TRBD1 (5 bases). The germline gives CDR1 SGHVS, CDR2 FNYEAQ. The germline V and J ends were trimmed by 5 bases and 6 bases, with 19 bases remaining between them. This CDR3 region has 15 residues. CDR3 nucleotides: TGTGCCAGCAGCCCAGGGCAGGGCCTAAGCGCTGAAGCTTTCTTT. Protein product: CASSPGQGLSAEAFF.

CDR3 loop: CASSLSGQGQYEQYF. The DNA for the CDR3 is TGTGCCAGCAGTTTATCAGGACAGGGGCAATACGAGCAGTACTTC. The chain joins TRBV27 to TRBJ2-7; the match to TRBD1 covers 9 bases. Per germline, CDR1 MNHEY and CDR2 SMNVEV (reference sequence). The CDR3 contains 15 residues. V lost 0 bases, J lost 4 bases, and 4 bases stayed unmatched.

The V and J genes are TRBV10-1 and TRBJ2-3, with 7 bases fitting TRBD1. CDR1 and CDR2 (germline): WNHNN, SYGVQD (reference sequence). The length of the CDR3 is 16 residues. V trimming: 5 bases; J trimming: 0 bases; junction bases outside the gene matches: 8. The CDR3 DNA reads TGCGCCAGCAGTCCATTGGGACAGACTAGCACAGATACGCAGTATTTT. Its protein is CASSPLGQTSTDTQYF.